Listed below are T cell receptor beta chains from one sample, sequenced in a study of shared T cell receptors in the human thymus. This table comes from immunoSEQ multiplex PCR, and its TCRdb copy is limited to in-frame clones, with some not included. This sample has some 400,000 clones, with 95% found just once. The material sequenced was thymocytes. These receptors originate from a human donor. Both conserved end residues are part of each CDR3. Each record gives: V gene, clone size, J gene, D gene, CDR3 DNA, CDR3 protein. D genes are given only for firm matches. Expanded clones are given a class, and other clones once, few, many or no size at all.

>TRBV14|NA|TRBJ1-2|NA
TGTGCCAGCAGCCAAGGCCATCCGGGGGCCGCAGGCTATGGCTACACCTTC
CASSQGHPGAAGYGYTF
>TRBV7-9|NA|TRBJ2-5|NA
TGTGCCAGCAGGCCGCCGGGGCCCAAGACCCAGTACTTC
CASRPPGPKTQYF
>TRBV16|NA|TRBJ1-2|NA
TGTGCCAGCAGGCCTCGGCGGGGGCTCCGCTATGGCTACACCTTC
CASRPRRGLRYGYTF
>TRBV7-6|NA|TRBJ1-4|NA
TGTGCCAGCAGCCTTCTGGCAGGGGATGAAAAACTGTTTTTT
CASSLLAGDEKLFF
>TRBV28|NA|TRBJ2-1|TRBD1
TGTGCCAGCAGTTTAGGGTTGTTGGGGACAGGGGGATATGAGCAGTTCTTC
CASSLGLLGTGGYEQFF
>TRBV28|once|TRBJ2-1|NA
TGTGCCAGCAGTTTGGTCAGGGCCTTCAATGAGCAGTTCTTC
CASSLVRAFNEQFF
>TRBV7-9|NA|TRBJ1-3|NA
TGTGCCAGCAGTATCGGGGCCTCTGGAAACACCATATATTTT
CASSIGASGNTIYF
>TRBV6-5|once|TRBJ2-2|TRBD1
TGTGCCAGCAGCCGGACAGGGGGCGGCGGGGAGCTGTTTTTT
CASSRTGGGGELFF
>TRBV28|NA|TRBJ2-7|NA
TGTGCCAGCAGCCAGTCCCCGGACAGCACCTACGAGCAGTACTTC
CASSQSPDSTYEQYF
>TRBV27|few|TRBJ1-1|TRBD1
TGTGCCAGCAGCGGACAGGGGATGAACACTGAAGCTTTCTTT
CASSGQGMNTEAFF
>TRBV19|NA|TRBJ2-3|TRBD2
TGTGCCACCGCAAAGGGGCGGGAGAGCCCGGATACGCAGTATTTT
CATAKGRESPDTQYF
>TRBV10-2|NA|TRBJ2-1|TRBD2
TGCGCCAGCAGCCCACTAGCGGACCTTTATTACAATGAGCAGTTCTTC
CASSPLADLYYNEQFF
>TRBV5-6|once|TRBJ2-3|TRBD2
TGTGCCAGCAGCGACGATCGACTAGCGGGAAGGTTGGTTTTTGATACGCAGTATTTT
CASSDDRLAGRLVFDTQYF
>TRBV6-1|NA|TRBJ1-5|NA
TGTGCCAGCAGTGAAGGCAGGGGAAGAGTCCAGCCCCAGCATTTT
CASSEGRGRVQPQHF
>TRBV7-8|NA|TRBJ2-5|NA
TGTGCCAGCAGCTCCCGGTGGAACCAAGAGACCCAGTACTTC
CASSSRWNQETQYF
>TRBV15|NA|TRBJ1-2|NA
TGTGCCACCAGCAGATACCCTAAGGAAGGGCACTATGGCTACACCTTC
CATSRYPKEGHYGYTF
>TRBV7-2|NA|TRBJ1-2|NA
TGTGCCAGCAGCTTAGGGGGTGGGAGGGGCTATGGCTACACCTTC
CASSLGGGRGYGYTF
>TRBV4-3|NA|TRBJ2-5|TRBD2
TGCGCCAGCAGCCAAGAGCGGCTAGCGGGAGAGGGAGAGACCCAGTACTTC
CASSQERLAGEGETQYF
>TRBV6-1|NA|TRBJ1-3|NA
TGTGCCAGCACAGCCCTGGGGGGCTATGGAAACACCATATATTTT
CASTALGGYGNTIYF
>TRBV30|NA|TRBJ2-7|TRBD1
TGTGCCTGGAGGGACAGGGGCGAGCAGTACTTC
CAWRDRGEQYF
>TRBV5-6|NA|TRBJ2-2|NA
TGTGCCAGCAGCCCTGGCGGCGGGGAGCTGTTTTTT
CASSPGGGELFF
>TRBV4-3|NA|TRBJ2-7|NA
TGCGCCAGCAGCCAAGAGCTATGGTCGGATTCTTCCTACGAGCAGTACTTC
CASSQELWSDSSYEQYF
>TRBV5-5|NA|TRBJ2-5|NA
TGTGCCAGCAGCTTGGGAGAGAGTCAAGAGACCCAGTACTTC
CASSLGESQETQYF
>TRBV10-3|NA|TRBJ2-1|TRBD2
TGTGCCATCCCGCGGGCTAGCGGACGAACATGCAATGAGCAGTTCTTC
CAIPRASGRTCNEQFF
>TRBV5-8|NA|TRBJ2-7|NA
TGTGCCAGCAGCCCTGGACAGGCCGGGGAGGGCCTTCCTTACGAGCAGTACTTC
CASSPGQAGEGLPYEQYF
>TRBV4-3|once|TRBJ2-1|TRBD2
TGCGCCAGCAGCCAGGGACTAGCGGATTCCTACAATGAGCAGTTCTTC
CASSQGLADSYNEQFF
>TRBV6-4|NA|TRBJ2-5|NA
TGTGCCAGCAGTAGGACGGGGAGAGAGACCCAGTACTTC
CASSRTGRETQYF
>TRBV28|NA|TRBJ1-4|NA
TGTGCCAGCACCGGTAGGAATGAAAAACTGTTTTTT
CASTGRNEKLFF
>TRBV14|NA|TRBJ2-7|NA
TGTGCCAGCAGCCAGGATTTAGAGGGGGGCAGGGAGCAGTACTTC
CASSQDLEGGREQYF
>TRBV29-1|NA|TRBJ2-1|NA
TGCAGCGTTGAATTGACGGGAGATTGCAATGAGCAGTTCTTC
CSVELTGDCNEQFF
>TRBV6-5|once|TRBJ1-5|TRBD1
TGTGCCAGCAGTTACTCGGGGACAGGCAATCAGCCCCAGCATTTT
CASSYSGTGNQPQHF
>TRBV28|NA|TRBJ1-2|TRBD1
TGTGCCAGCAGTCAACAGGGGGCTCATGGCTACACCTTC
CASSQQGAHGYTF
>TRBV4-1|NA|TRBJ1-2|NA
TGCGCCAGCAGCCAAGATCGGGCAAGTAACTATGGCTACACCTTC
CASSQDRASNYGYTF
>TRBV6-4|NA|TRBJ2-1|TRBD2
TGTGCCAGCAGTGAGGGCCGGACTAGCGGGAGGGCCTCAGCGCAGTTCTTC
CASSEGRTSGRASAQFF
>TRBV28|NA|TRBJ2-7|TRBD1
TGTGCCAGCAGGATCGGGACAGGGGGAATGTACGAGCAGTACTTC
CASRIGTGGMYEQYF
>TRBV6-4|NA|TRBJ2-1|NA
TGTGCCAGCAGCAGGACCTACGGCTCCTACAATGAGCAGTTCTTC
CASSRTYGSYNEQFF
>TRBV2|NA|TRBJ1-2|NA
TGTGCCAGCGGTCCGGGTTCTTATGGCTACACCTTC
CASGPGSYGYTF
>TRBV28|NA|TRBJ1-5|TRBD1
TGTGCCGGGGGACAGCGAAGGGAGCCCCAGCATTTT
CAGGQRREPQHF
>TRBV29-1|NA|TRBJ2-1|TRBD2
TGCAGCGTCGATACTGGGACTAGCGGGATTAGCTCCTACAATGAGCAGTTCTTC
CSVDTGTSGISSYNEQFF
>TRBV7-9|NA|TRBJ2-5|TRBD2
TGTGCCAGCAGACGCGGGACTAGCGGGGGCCAAGAGACCCAGTACTTC
CASRRGTSGGQETQYF